The rows below give T cell receptor beta chains drawn from one sample of a study of T-cell reconstitution after alpha-beta-depleted transplantation in children. TCRdb passed the PCR reads through MiXCR, listing each CDR3 protein once. Here the sample spans under 850,000 distinct CDR3 sequences, about an eighth being singletons. The material was PBMCs, obtained before TCRalphabeta/CD19-depleted stem cell transplant. The receptors were gathered from a girl aged 2 to 9 with congenital amegakaryocytic thrombocytopenia, due to receive a stem cell transplant. Each CDR3 is given with its conserved first and last residue. A D gene is named only where the DNA matches it firmly. Clone size is given for some rows only: seen once, a few or many times, or a class if the clone is expanded.

d_call j_call v_call clone_size cdr3_length cdr3_aa cdr3_nt
- TRBJ2-1 TRBV12-3/TRBV12-4 few 16 CASNDSPGLGWNEQFF TGTGCCAGCAATGATTCTCCGGGTTTGGGGTGGAATGAGCAGTTCTTC
TRBD1 TRBJ1-5 TRBV5-1 few 14 CASSLRTGDQPQHF TGCGCCAGCAGCTTGCGCACAGGGGATCAGCCCCAGCATTTT
- TRBJ1-6 TRBV12-3/TRBV12-4 many 15 CASSFAGLGLSPLHF TGTGCCAGCAGTTTTGCTGGTCTGGGACTCTCACCCCTCCACTTT
TRBD2 TRBJ2-1 TRBV25-1 few 16 CASSRVAGGPNNEQFF TGTGCCAGCAGTCGAGTAGCGGGAGGGCCGAATAATGAGCAGTTCTTC
TRBD2 TRBJ2-1 TRBV4-1 many 18 CASSQIPGLAGDYNEQFF TGCGCCAGCAGCCAAATACCGGGACTAGCGGGAGATTACAATGAGCAGTTCTTC
- TRBJ2-7 TRBV7-9 - 13 CASSGGSPYEQYF TGTGCCAGCAGCGGAGGGTCCCCCTACGAGCAGTACTTC
TRBD1 TRBJ2-5 TRBV12-3/TRBV12-4 many 15 CASSRLRGFQETQYF TGTGCCAGCAGTCGACTCAGGGGGTTTCAAGAGACCCAGTACTTC
- TRBJ2-3 TRBV30 - 12 CAWSPGPGTQYF TGTGCCTGGAGTCCCGGCCCAGGGACGCAGTATTTT
TRBD1 TRBJ2-5 TRBV20-1 - 14 CSAPGDRGHETQYF TGCAGTGCTCCCGGGGACAGGGGTCACGAGACCCAGTACTTC
- TRBJ2-1 TRBV6-2/TRBV6-3 many 10 CASRTKGQFF TGTGCCAGCCGAACCAAGGGTCAGTTCTTC
- TRBJ2-4 TRBV20-1 many 13 CSAKTGFKNIQYF TGCAGTGCTAAGACGGGATTCAAAAACATTCAGTACTTC
- TRBJ1-5 TRBV12-3/TRBV12-4 few 14 CASRSGVSNQPQHF TGTGCCAGCAGATCAGGGGTTAGCAATCAGCCCCAGCATTTT
TRBD1 TRBJ2-5 TRBV12-3/TRBV12-4 many 16 CASTTFSGPGGETQYF TGTGCCAGCACTACCTTTTCGGGGCCAGGGGGAGAGACCCAGTACTTC
- TRBJ2-7 TRBV29-1 many 11 CSAGEGDEQYF TGCAGCGCAGGAGAGGGTGACGAGCAGTACTTC
TRBD2 TRBJ2-1 TRBV11-2 - 16 CASSPGGGLAGEEQFF TGTGCCAGCAGCCCAGGCGGGGGACTAGCGGGAGAAGAGCAGTTCTTC
TRBD1 TRBJ2-7 TRBV12-3/TRBV12-4 - 14 CASSYGQGPYEQYF TGTGCCAGCAGTTACGGACAGGGGCCCTACGAGCAGTACTTC
- TRBJ1-5 TRBV7-9 many 12 CASSLDLQPQHF TGTGCCAGCAGCTTAGATCTTCAGCCCCAGCATTTT
- TRBJ2-7 TRBV20-1 - 14 CSARDWRSGRVQYF TGCAGTGCTAGAGATTGGAGAAGCGGAAGGGTACAGTACTTC
- TRBJ1-1 TRBV20-1 - 12 CSARVGEGRAFF TGCAGTGCTAGGGTCGGGGAGGGGCGAGCTTTCTTT
- TRBJ2-1 TRBV20-1 many 15 CSARVGGAPENEQFF TGCAGTGCTAGAGTAGGGGGGGCTCCCGAGAATGAGCAGTTCTTC
- TRBJ2-2 TRBV11-2 few 12 CASSYHGGELFF TGTGCCAGCAGTTACCATGGCGGGGAGCTGTTTTTT
TRBD1 TRBJ1-6 TRBV12-3/TRBV12-4 many 16 CASSLAVDRLHSPLHF TGTGCCAGCAGTTTAGCCGTGGACAGGCTGCATTCACCCCTCCACTTT
- TRBJ2-7 TRBV7-2 many 11 CASSFLFEQYF TGTGCCAGCAGCTTTCTGTTCGAGCAGTACTTC
- TRBJ2-1 TRBV27 many 16 CASSLSGLASTNEQFF TGTGCCAGCAGTTTATCAGGGCTAGCGAGTACCAATGAGCAGTTCTTC
- TRBJ1-3 TRBV5-1 - 13 CASREISGNTIYF TGCGCCAGCAGGGAGATTTCGGGAAACACCATATATTTT
- TRBJ1-3 TRBV9 many 15 CASSVEGFAGNTIYF TGTGCCAGCAGCGTAGAGGGGTTCGCTGGAAACACCATATATTTT
- TRBJ2-5 TRBV5-1 many 13 CASSFAYQETQYF TGCGCCAGCAGCTTCGCGTACCAAGAGACCCAGTACTTC
TRBD1 TRBJ1-1 TRBV20-1 - 11 CRIAGGTEAFF TGCAGGATCGCAGGGGGCACTGAAGCTTTCTTT
TRBD2 TRBJ2-3 TRBV25-1 few 17 CASRPTLAGGSPDTQYF TGTGCCAGCAGGCCAACCCTAGCGGGAGGATCCCCAGATACGCAGTATTTT
- TRBJ2-1 TRBV5-1 - 15 CASSSGRELYNEQFF TGCGCCAGCAGTTCGGGCCGGGAGTTATACAATGAGCAGTTCTTC
- TRBJ2-7 TRBV5-1 many 14 CASSSGVTSYEQYF TGCGCCAGCAGCTCAGGGGTGACTTCTTACGAGCAGTACTTC
- TRBJ2-1 TRBV6-5 few 16 CASSYDGPSSYNEQFF TGTGCCAGCAGTTACGATGGTCCTAGCTCCTACAATGAGCAGTTCTTC
TRBD1 TRBJ1-2 TRBV4-1 many 16 CASSQIPGQGFFGYTF TGCGCCAGCAGCCAAATACCGGGACAGGGGTTTTTTGGCTACACCTTC
TRBD2 TRBJ2-3 TRBV5-1 few 16 CASSLGSAGGADTQYF TGCGCCAGCAGCTTGGGGTCAGCGGGAGGAGCAGATACGCAGTATTTT
TRBD2 TRBJ2-3 TRBV5-1 many 16 CASSLSSGLSTDTQYF TGCGCCAGCAGCTTGTCTAGCGGGCTGAGCACAGATACGCAGTATTTT
TRBD2 TRBJ2-1 TRBV3-1 - 17 CASSQDLSGRRGNEQFF TGTGCCAGCAGCCAAGATTTGAGCGGGAGGAGGGGGAATGAGCAGTTCTTC
- TRBJ2-2 TRBV5-1 many 15 CASSHRDGNTGELFF TGCGCCAGCAGCCACCGGGACGGAAACACCGGGGAGCTGTTTTTT
TRBD2 TRBJ2-1 TRBV20-1 many 14 CSASLPSGFNEQFF TGCAGTGCTAGTTTACCTAGCGGGTTTAATGAGCAGTTCTTC